This T cell receptor (beta chain) comes out of a study of T-cell memory formation after mild COVID-19. General study points: The main location of contracting CD4+ clones was CM and EM, and that of contracting CD8+ clones was EMRA.

The CDR3 has 17 amino acids. The V gene's germline CDR1 is LGHNA and CDR2 YSLEER. Between the trimmed V and J ends, which lost 1 base and 9 bases, there was a span of 22 bases. A word on this clonotype: Its target is not known.

UMIs and sample barcodes were carried by the TCR alpha and TCR beta cDNA libraries that 5'RACE produced using constant-segment primers. TCRdb processed the 5' RACE reads anew with MiXCR; each CDR3 protein has one entry. The table shows around 440,000 distinct CDR3 sequences, with 15% to 20% occurring only once. The sample consisted of PBMCs or a T cell subset sorted from them (not recorded which). This TCR was sampled from an adult woman who had mild COVID-19 (a few samples of this study predate the infection). Cell type and time point are not known. This chain uses TRBV4-3 with TRBJ2-1; D unclear. CDR3 residues: CASSQGIGLEGFGEQFF. CDR3 DNA sequence: TGCGCCAGCAGCCAAGGTATAGGGCTAGAAGGGTTCGGTGAGCAGTTCTTC.